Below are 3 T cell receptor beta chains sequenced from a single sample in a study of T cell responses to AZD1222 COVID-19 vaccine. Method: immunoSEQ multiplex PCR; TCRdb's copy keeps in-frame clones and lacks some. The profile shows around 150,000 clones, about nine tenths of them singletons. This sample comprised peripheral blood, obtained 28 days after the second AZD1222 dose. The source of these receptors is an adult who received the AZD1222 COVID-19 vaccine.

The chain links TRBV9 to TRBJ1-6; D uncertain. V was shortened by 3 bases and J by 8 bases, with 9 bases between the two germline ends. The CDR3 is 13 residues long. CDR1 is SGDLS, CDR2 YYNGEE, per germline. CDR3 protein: CASSAGPDSPLHF. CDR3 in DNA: TGTGCCAGCAGCGCCGGACCCGATTCACCCCTCCACTTT.

The CDR3 nucleotides are TGTGCCAGCAGCGTAGATTCGGGGGGAGAGAACTATGGCTACACCTTC. It is translated as CASSVDSGGENYGYTF. The chain combines TRBV9 with TRBJ1-2; a weak D match, TRBD1 (5 bases). V was shortened by 0 bases and J by 2 bases, with 14 bases between the two germline ends. CDR3 length: 16 amino acids. CDR1 is SGDLS and CDR2 is YYNGEE in the germline V gene. The variable domain in full, completed from reference TRBV9 and TRBJ1-2, reads DSGVTQTPKHLITATGQRVTLRCSPRSGDLSVYWYQQSLDQGLQFLIQYYNGEERAKGNILERFSAQQFPDLHSELNLSSLELGDSALYFCASSVDSGGENYGYTFGSGTRLTVV.

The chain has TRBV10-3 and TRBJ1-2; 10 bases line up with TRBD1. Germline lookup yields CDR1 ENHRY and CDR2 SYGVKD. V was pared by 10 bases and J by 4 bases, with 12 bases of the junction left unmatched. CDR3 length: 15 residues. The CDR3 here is CATYLGTGESYGYTF. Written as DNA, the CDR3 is TGTGCCACCTATCTCGGGACAGGGGAGAGCTATGGCTACACCTTC.